This TCR beta chain was found in a study of T cells in Graves' hyperthyroidism and ophthalmopathy. Amplification of TCR beta CDR3 regions used RNA as the template. A set of HTBI primers served as the primers for a first-round RT-PCR of the TCR CDR3. Using its own MiXCR run on the multiplex PCR reads, TCRdb lists one record per CDR3 protein. This repertoire shows over 250,000 distinct CDR3 sequences, over 15% found once; its top ten account for 55% to 60%. Study results and caveats: Most thyroid clonotypes expanded above 0.001 were also detected in blood.

About this clonotype itself: As yet, its antigen is unknown.

From germline, CDR1 is MNHEY and CDR2 SMNVEV (reference sequence). V gave up 5 bases and J gave up 5 bases, with 21 bases separating them. CDR3 length: 17 amino acids. Source material: blood. The source of this sequence is a woman aged 55-75 years with Graves' ophthalmopathy. The chain uses TRBV27 and TRBJ1-4; D unclear. CDR3 coding DNA: TGTGCCAGCAGTCCCCGAGAGCTCAGGCCTCAAAATGAAAAACTGTTTTTT. Its translation is CASSPRELRPQNEKLFF.